The 20 T cell receptor beta chains below were found in one sample sequenced in a study of blood T cell repertoires in COVID-19. Some clones are missing from TCRdb's copy, which holds only in-frame ones; the method was immunoSEQ multiplex PCR. This table has approximately 68,000 clones, roughly 88% appearing once. Specimen: peripheral blood. The source of these receptors is a man between 65 and 85 years old with active or convalescent COVID-19.

The chain employs TRBV19 and TRBJ2-5, with 8 bases identical to TRBD1. The CDR3 loop spans 14 amino acids. The V and J ends lost 5 bases and 5 bases, in that order; junction bases with no gene match: 7. CDR1 and CDR2 (germline): LNHDA, SQIVND (reference sequence). The CDR3 region has the DNA TGTGCCAGTAGTTCGGACAGGGCTGGGGAGACCCAGTACTTC. Translation gives CASSSDRAGETQYF.

J is TRBJ2-2 and V is TRBV7-3, with TRBD1 as a possible D gene (6 bases). The V end lost 3 bases, the J end lost 6 bases, and 11 bases lay between the germline ends. CDR1 and CDR2 (germline): SGHTA, FQGTGA. The CDR3 runs 14 residues. CDR3 nucleotide sequence: TGTGCCAGCAGCTTGCACCAGGGGTCCGGGGAGCTGTTTTTT. It translates to CASSLHQGSGELFF.

The rearrangement links TRBV7-9 to TRBJ2-3; 8 bases are shared with TRBD1. The CDR3 is 16 amino acids. Germline CDR1 is SEHNR and CDR2 is FQNEAQ (reference sequence). Trimming removed 1 base from V and 3 bases from J; junction bases left unmatched: 6. The CDR3 region has the DNA TGTGCCAGCAGCTTAGATCGACAGGGGCATACAGATACGCAGTATTTT. Translating it yields CASSLDRQGHTDTQYF.

A single count supports this clone. The CDR3 DNA sequence: TGCGCCAGCAGCCCAGGACTAGCGGGAGTTGGGGGCCAAGAGACCCAGTACTTC. Its translation: CASSPGLAGVGGQETQYF. V is TRBV5-1 and J is TRBJ2-5, with 13 bases that match TRBD2. There are 18 residues in the CDR3. Germline V gene sequence: CDR1 SGHRS, CDR2 YFSETQ. V shed 4 bases, J shed 1 base, and the junction held 10 bases outside the gene matches.

Of note for this clone: The junction shows a germline mismatch at one end, possibly a read error. This chain joins TRBV5-1 and TRBJ2-6, with 8 bases lining up with TRBD1. The CDR3 extends over 17 amino acids. The germline V gene has CDR1 SGHRS and CDR2 YFSETQ. DNA of the CDR3: TGCGCCAGCAGCTTGCTTCGACAGGGGCCTGGGGCCAATGTCCTGACTTTC. Residues: CASSLLRQGPGANVLTF.

This sequence joins TRBV6-5 and TRBJ2-1; D is perhaps TRBD2 (6 bases). Trimming removed 2 bases from V and 2 bases from J, with 10 bases in between. This CDR3 is built from 15 residues. Germline CDR1 and CDR2: MNHEY and SVGAGI. Here the CDR3 reads CASSYDGGTYNEQFF. CDR3 DNA: TGTGCCAGCAGTTACGACGGAGGGACCTACAATGAGCAGTTCTTC.

The chain employs TRBV15 and TRBJ1-4; weak D call: TRBD1 (6 bases). The CDR3 spans 15 residues. V lost 1 base to trimming and J lost 8 bases, with 14 bases between them. Germline CDR1 reads LNHNV; CDR2 reads YYDKDF (reference sequence). This chain's CDR3 is CATSRVTGFDEKLFF. The CDR3 DNA reads as TGTGCCACCAGCAGAGTAACAGGGTTCGACGAAAAACTGTTTTTT.

The genes are TRBV4-1 and TRBJ1-2; D remains unclear. The CDR3 sequence is 15 residues long. V was shortened by 1 base and J by 8 bases, with 17 bases between the two germline ends. Looked up from germline, CDR1 is MGHRA and CDR2 is YSYEKL. CDR3: CASSQVAGSSGGYTF. DNA of the CDR3: TGCGCCAGCAGCCAAGTAGCGGGTAGCTCCGGCGGCTACACCTTC.

V and J are TRBV2 and TRBJ1-4; weak D call: TRBD1 (6 bases). The CDR3 contains 12 residues. Germline V gene lookup returns CDR1 SNHLY and CDR2 FYNNEI. V lost 6 bases to trimming and J lost 11 bases, with 13 bases between them. The CDR3 DNA follows: TGTGCCAGCAGAGCAGCACAGGGTAAACTGTTTTTT. Amino acid sequence: CASRAAQGKLFF. Drawing the rest from reference TRBV2 and TRBJ1-4, the complete variable domain is EPEVTQTPSHQVTQMGQEVILRCVPISNHLYFYWYRQILGQKVEFLVSFYNNEISEKSEIFDDQFSVERPDGSNFTLKIRSTKLEDSAMYFCASRAAQGKLFFGSGTQLSVL.

This rearrangement joins TRBV10-3 to TRBJ1-5, with 7 bases matching TRBD1. J was trimmed by 2 bases and V by 6 bases; bases with no gene match: 7. This CDR3 comprises 15 residues. The germline CDR1 and CDR2 sequences are ENHRY and SYGVKD. This chain's CDR3 is CAISPRQGRNQPQHF. CDR3 bases: TGTGCCATCAGCCCAAGACAGGGACGCAATCAGCCCCAGCATTTT.

This chain joins TRBV30 and TRBJ2-2; D might be TRBD2 (5 bases). This CDR3 has 14 amino acids. The V end lost 3 bases, the J end lost 0 bases, and 8 bases lay between the germline ends. Germline V gene lookup returns CDR1 GTSNPN and CDR2 SVGIG (reference sequence). In DNA form, the CDR3 reads TGTGCCTGGAGCCGAGGGCCGAACACCGGGGAGCTGTTTTTT. Amino acid sequence: CAWSRGPNTGELFF.

The J gene is TRBJ1-2, the V gene TRBV28, with D unresolved. Germline CDR1 MDHEN, CDR2 SYDVKM. CDR3 size: 13 residues. V was pared by 7 bases and J by 6 bases, with 15 bases between. CDR3 nucleotides: TGTGCCAGCACGCGAACAACTATTCATGGCTACACCTTC. Amino acid sequence: CASTRTTIHGYTF.

The V gene is TRBV3-1 (or the pseudogene TRBV3-2), the J gene TRBJ2-2; 7 bases fit TRBD2. The V segment lost 4 bases and the J segment 3 bases; nucleotides outside the gene matches: 5. This CDR3 spans 15 amino acids. Per germline, CDR1 LGHDT and CDR2 YNNKEL (reference sequence). In nucleotides, the CDR3 is TGTGCCAGCAGCCGAGGGGAGGGATACACCGGGGAGCTGTTTTTT. Translation gives CASSRGEGYTGELFF.

The chain links TRBV4-1 to TRBJ2-3; 9 bases agree with TRBD2. J gave up 2 bases and V 4 bases, and 7 bases lay outside the gene matches. Germline V gene data show CDR1 as MGHRA and CDR2 as YSYEKL. CDR3 length: 16 residues. CDR3 in DNA: TGCGCCAGCAGCCTAGACGCTAGCGGGGCCACAGATACGCAGTATTTT. This codes for CASSLDASGATDTQYF.

This clone was seen only once. The V call is TRBV15, the J call TRBJ1-1; a possible D gene is TRBD1 (6 bases). This CDR3 is 14 amino acids long. Germline CDR1 is LNHNV and CDR2 is YYDKDF (reference sequence). With 0 bases removed from V and 5 bases from J, the gap between germline ends came to 10 bases. The CDR3 region is CATSREQGRTEAFF. CDR3 DNA sequence: TGTGCCACCAGCAGAGAACAGGGAAGGACTGAAGCTTTCTTT. The full variable domain, its missing parts supplied by reference TRBV15 and TRBJ1-1, is DAMVIQNPRYQVTQFGKPVTLSCSQTLNHNVMYWYQQKSSQAPKLLFHYYDKDFNNEADTPDNFQSRRPNTSFCFLDIRSPGLGDTAMYLCATSREQGRTEAFFGQGTRLTVV.

The V and J genes are TRBV13 and TRBJ2-1; 12 nucleotides agree with TRBD2. Germline-derived CDR1 and CDR2 are PRHDT and FYEKMQ (reference sequence). Trimming removed 5 bases from V and 4 bases from J; junction bases left unmatched: 3. CDR3 length equals 15 residues. CDR3 region: CASSLAGGPYNEQFF. Written as DNA, the CDR3 is TGTGCCAGCAGCCTAGCGGGGGGGCCATACAATGAGCAGTTCTTC.

The chain couples TRBV3-1 (or the pseudogene TRBV3-2) to TRBJ1-4, with D possibly being TRBD1 (6 bases). The CDR3 extends over 14 amino acids. Trimming cost V 3 bases and J 6 bases, with 11 bases left between them. Germline loops: CDR1 LGHDT, CDR2 YNNKEL (reference sequence). CDR3 in amino acids: CASSHRQVHEKLFF. In DNA, the CDR3 is TGTGCCAGCAGCCACCGACAGGTACATGAAAAACTGTTTTTT.

This chain connects TRBV5-8 to TRBJ2-7, with a possible D match to TRBD2 (5 bases). The CDR3 runs to 13 residues. Trimming removed 0 bases at V and 7 bases at J, with 11 bases between. CDR1 and CDR2 from the germline V gene are SGHTS and YDEGEE. The CDR3, as DNA: TGTGCCAGCAGCTTGGAGGGAGCGAAGGAGCAGTACTTC. Encoded protein: CASSLEGAKEQYF.

This chain joins TRBV10-1 and TRBJ1-1; D uncertain. Germline V CDR1 and CDR2: WNHNN, SYGVQD (reference sequence). V lost 2 bases to trimming and J lost 2 bases, with 6 bases between them. CDR3 length: 13 amino acids. The CDR3, as DNA: TGCGCCAGCAGTGAGGAGGGCAACACTGAAGCTTTCTTT. Its translation is CASSEEGNTEAFF.

J is TRBJ2-3 and V is TRBV6-5, with a weak D call TRBD2 (6 bases). The CDR3 sequence is 15 residues long. V lost 4 bases and J 4 bases, leaving 15 bases between the germline ends. Looked up from germline, CDR1 is MNHEY and CDR2 is SVGAGI. In nucleotides, the CDR3 is TGTGCCAGCAGTTCCACTAGCTTGGGGGCAGATACGCAGTATTTT. This codes for CASSSTSLGADTQYF.